This TCR beta chain was sequenced for a study of monozygotic twins with inflammatory bowel disease. Reanalyzing the 5' RACE reads, TCRdb keeps one entry per CDR3 protein, without DNA. This sample carries about 210,000 distinct CDR3 sequences, with approximately 1.5% going to the ten biggest clones. Germline CDR1 is SGHRS and CDR2 is YFSETQ. CDR3 length: 15 amino acids. The chain links TRBV5-1 to TRBJ2-4; TCRdb's D call, TRBD1, is unchecked because there is no DNA. The sample was blood. This sequence originates from a human donor with ulcerative colitis or Crohn's disease, or a healthy co-twin of an affected twin (not recorded which). The CDR3 loop is CACSLGGAAKNIQYF.